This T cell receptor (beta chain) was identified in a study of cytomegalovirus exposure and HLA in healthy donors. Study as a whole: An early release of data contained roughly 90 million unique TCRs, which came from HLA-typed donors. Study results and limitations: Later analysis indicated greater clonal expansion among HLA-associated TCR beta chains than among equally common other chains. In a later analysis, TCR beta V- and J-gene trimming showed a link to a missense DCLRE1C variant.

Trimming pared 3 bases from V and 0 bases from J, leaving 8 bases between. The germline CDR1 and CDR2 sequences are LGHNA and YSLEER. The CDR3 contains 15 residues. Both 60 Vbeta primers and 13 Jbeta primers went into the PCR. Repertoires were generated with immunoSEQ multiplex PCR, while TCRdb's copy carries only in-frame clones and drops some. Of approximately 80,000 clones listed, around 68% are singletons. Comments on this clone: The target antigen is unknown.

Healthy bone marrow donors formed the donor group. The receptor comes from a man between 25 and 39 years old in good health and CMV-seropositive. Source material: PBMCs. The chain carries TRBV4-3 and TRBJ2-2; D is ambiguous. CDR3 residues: CASSHLYTNTGELFF. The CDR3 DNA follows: TGCGCCAGCAGCCACTTGTACACGAACACCGGGGAGCTGTTTTTT.